The rows below give T cell receptor beta chains drawn from one sample of a study of vaccination and CD4 T cells after COVID-19. TCRdb re-called the PCR reads with MiXCR, one entry per CDR3 protein. The table lists tens of thousands of distinct CDR3 sequences, around 62% of them singletons. No antigen has been assigned to these receptors. Material for sequencing was CD4+ T cells from blood, cultured in vitro. Receptors originate from a human donor who had recovered from COVID-19. The CDR3 runs from the conserved cysteine through the conserved F or W. The order of the fields is V gene, D gene, CDR3 protein. The D gene is left open where the match is weak.

TRBV20-1	NA	CSATQGSLNYGYTF
TRBV7-2	TRBD1	CASSFRDRADTQYF
TRBV20-1	NA	CSAPRTGEETQYF
TRBV20-1	NA	CSAREPGVADTQYF
TRBV19	TRBD2	CASSTILAGGPETQYF
TRBV2	NA	CASKVRRLVDEQYF
TRBV6-1	TRBD1	CASRGQSPNEKLFF
TRBV7-3	NA	CASSFLGGFSSDTQYF
TRBV2	NA	CASSRMEVKYEQYF
TRBV7-2	NA	CASSLGPPLRLYSYEQYF
TRBV20-1	NA	CSARERRTSNQPQHF
TRBV23-1	NA	CASPGRTNNQPQHF
TRBV10-3	TRBD2	CAIRETNTSGSYEQYF
TRBV7-2	NA	CASSRFATTGGATQYF
TRBV4-3	NA	CASSQDLGGSTDTQYF
TRBV12-3/TRBV12-4	NA	CASSRRGTNTGELFF
TRBV7-8	NA	CASSLAGRDSPLHF
TRBV20-1	NA	CSARARTANYGYTF
TRBV12-3/TRBV12-4	TRBD2	CASSVALAGGRLGGPTGELFF
TRBV11-2	NA	CASSLGQLYEQYF
TRBV12-3/TRBV12-4	TRBD2	CASSKAGGSYEQYF
TRBV24-1	TRBD2	CATSAGTSGTNEQFF
TRBV6-5	NA	CASSYAKYSSYNEQFF
TRBV7-9	NA	CASTLRGATNEKLFF
TRBV7-9	TRBD2	CASSSLTGTSGYEQYF
TRBV6-1	NA	CASREYTGELFF
TRBV20-1	TRBD1	CSASNFVTGGRTGYTF
TRBV6-2/TRBV6-3	NA	CASWTQNSYEQYF
TRBV10-3	TRBD1	CAIRGQVGNTEAFF
TRBV20-1	NA	CSAASINNSPLHF
TRBV7-6	NA	CASSLPAGTGNTIYF
TRBV7-2	NA	CASSLDTVFYGYTF
TRBV20-1	NA	CRKTGKVSYNSPLHF
TRBV24-1	TRBD1	CATSDSRQGQNSPLHF
TRBV7-8	TRBD1	CASSGPGQQNQPQHF
TRBV7-2	NA	CASSFNSGYQDSPLHF
TRBV20-1	NA	CSASPQPIANYGYTF
TRBV6-1	NA	CASRKTGGNTIYF
TRBV7-8	TRBD1	CASSFRGQGIYGYTF
TRBV25-1	NA	CASSESGRGEKLFF
TRBV6-5	NA	CASSYFGGTGANVLTF
TRBV30	TRBD1	CAWTRTGLGDTQYF
TRBV28	TRBD1	CASSPDRGGYTF
TRBV18	NA	CASSLQTEQYF
TRBV20-1	NA	CSARDEPRLRF
TRBV19	NA	CASSIKGGYGYTF
TRBV5-1	NA	CASSANYNEQFF
TRBV27	TRBD1	CASSPMTGVGVGNTIYF
TRBV20-1	NA	CSARGASYWETQYF
TRBV4-3	NA	CASSQTRQYHPYNSPLHF
TRBV12-3/TRBV12-4	TRBD2	CASRGLAGVGDTQYF
TRBV7-2	TRBD2	CASTQRLAETGELFF
TRBV6-5	NA	CASSYDRRYEQYF
TRBV20-1	NA	CSARYGNQPQHF